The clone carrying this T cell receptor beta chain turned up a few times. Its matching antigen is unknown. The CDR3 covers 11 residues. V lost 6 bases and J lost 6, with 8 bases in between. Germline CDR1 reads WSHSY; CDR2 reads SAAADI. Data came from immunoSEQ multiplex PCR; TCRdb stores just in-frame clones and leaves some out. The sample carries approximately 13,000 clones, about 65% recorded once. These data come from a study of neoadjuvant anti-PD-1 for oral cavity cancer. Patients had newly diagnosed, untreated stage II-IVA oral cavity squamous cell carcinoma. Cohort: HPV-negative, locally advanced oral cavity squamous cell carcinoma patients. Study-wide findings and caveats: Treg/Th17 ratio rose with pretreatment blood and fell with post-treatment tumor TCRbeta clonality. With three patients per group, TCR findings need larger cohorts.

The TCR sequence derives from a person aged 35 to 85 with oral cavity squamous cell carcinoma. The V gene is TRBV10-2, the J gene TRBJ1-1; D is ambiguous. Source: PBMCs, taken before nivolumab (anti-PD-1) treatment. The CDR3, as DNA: TGCGCCAGCAGACATGGACCTGAAGCTTTCTTT. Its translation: CASRHGPEAFF.